What follows are 26 T cell receptor beta chains derived from one specimen sequenced in a study of blood T cell repertoires in COVID-19. Libraries were prepared by immunoSEQ multiplex PCR; TCRdb keeps only in-frame clonotypes and omits some of them. This repertoire shows 200,000 to 300,000 clones, just under 85% found once; its top ten account for 5% to 8%. Sequenced sample: peripheral blood. The source of these receptors is a woman aged 60-70 years with active or convalescent COVID-19.

J is TRBJ1-5 and V is TRBV21-1; TRBD1 is the table's D call and was not checked against the DNA. TRBV21-1 is assigned pseudogene status. The CDR3 spans 16 residues. This CDR3 is CASSKRWDRGNQPQHF. In nucleotides, the CDR3 is TGTGCCAGCAGCAAAAGATGGGACAGGGGCAATCAGCCCCAGCATTTT.

The rearrangement uses TRBV19 and TRBJ2-1; 11 nucleotides agree with TRBD2. V shed 6 bases and J 7 bases; nucleotides not matched to a gene: 8. The germline V gene encodes CDR1 LNHDA and CDR2 SQIVND (reference sequence). The CDR3 is made up of 15 amino acids. The CDR3 reads CASSELAGVWNEQFF. In DNA form, the CDR3 reads TGTGCCAGTAGCGAACTAGCGGGAGTTTGGAATGAGCAGTTCTTC.

The chain couples TRBV7-9 to TRBJ1-1, with 8 bases matching TRBD1. The CDR3 sequence is 15 residues long. Germline CDR1 is SEHNR and CDR2 is FQNEAQ (reference sequence). Trimming at V came to 1 base and at J to 1 base, leaving 2 bases not matched to a gene. The CDR3 DNA follows: TGTGCCAGCAGCTTAGGGCAGGGGGCGAACACTGAAGCTTTCTTT. As protein: CASSLGQGANTEAFF.

The V and J genes are TRBV7-2 and TRBJ1-4; D may be TRBD1 (6 bases). Trimming took 7 bases from V and 8 from J, leaving 17 bases between them. CDR3 size: 14 residues. Germline CDR1 reads SGHTA; CDR2 reads FQGNSA. In DNA form, the CDR3 reads TGTGCCAGCACCATCCGGGCAGGGGACGAAAAACTGTTTTTT. Residues: CASTIRAGDEKLFF.

This clone was counted between two and nine times. In the same sample, other DNA sequences code for this CDR3. The chain has TRBV5-4 and TRBJ2-5, with 9 bases that match TRBD2. CDR1 and CDR2 from the germline V gene are SGHNT and YYREEE (reference sequence). Losses at the gene ends were 4 bases for V and 4 bases for J; bases not matched to a gene: 5. This CDR3 comprises 14 residues. CDR3 in DNA: TGTGCCAGCAGCATAGCGGGAGTGGGAGAGACCCAGTACTTC. This sequence encodes CASSIAGVGETQYF.

The chain joins TRBV18 to TRBJ2-3; D is unresolved. Trimming took 3 bases from V and 0 from J, leaving 10 bases between them. The length of the CDR3 is 15 residues. Germline CDR1 and CDR2: KGHSH and LQKENI. DNA for the CDR3: TGTGCCAGCTCACCTCCTCCGTTAAGCACAGATACGCAGTATTTT. Protein product: CASSPPPLSTDTQYF. The entire variable domain, with the rest obtained from reference TRBV18 and TRBJ2-3, is as follows: NAGVMQNPRHLVRRRGQEARLRCSPMKGHSHVYWYRQLPEEGLKFMVYLQKENIIDESGMPKERFSAEFPKEGPSILRIQQVVRGDSAAYFCASSPPPLSTDTQYFGPGTRLTVL.

The CDR3 spells CASRALAGAKNIQYF. CDR3 DNA: TGTGCCAGCAGAGCACTAGCGGGAGCCAAAAACATTCAGTACTTC. The chain couples TRBV2 to TRBJ2-4; 9 nucleotides line up with TRBD2. The CDR3 extends over 15 amino acids. J was trimmed by 0 bases and V by 6 bases; bases with no gene match: 3. Germline V lookup: CDR1 SNHLY, CDR2 FYNNEI.

The V and J genes are TRBV6-5 and TRBJ1-6; D is possibly TRBD1 (6 bases). The CDR3 length is 14 residues. CDR1 is MNHEY and CDR2 is SVGAGI in the germline V gene. V was cut by 10 bases and J by 9 bases, with 19 bases left in between. Here the CDR3 DNA reads TGTGCCACCCAGCAGAGGGGGAGTCCTTCACCCCTCCACTTT. Its protein product is CATQQRGSPSPLHF.

The chain combines TRBV3-1 (or the pseudogene TRBV3-2) with TRBJ2-1, with 10 bases matching TRBD2. The germline V gene encodes CDR1 LGHDT and CDR2 YNNKEL (reference sequence). The CDR3 is 15 residues long. V was clipped by 6 bases and J by 8 bases; unmatched bases: 10. This CDR3 is CASRIQRGGSYEQFF. DNA of the CDR3: TGTGCCAGCAGAATCCAGCGGGGGGGCAGCTATGAGCAGTTCTTC.

The rearrangement links TRBV9 to TRBJ2-1; possible D gene TRBD2, 6 bases. Looked up from germline, CDR1 is SGDLS and CDR2 is YYNGEE. The CDR3 contains 16 residues. V was shortened by 4 bases and J by 4 bases, with 18 bases between the two germline ends. DNA for the CDR3: TGTGCCAGCAGCCTCCTTGAGGGAGCGGGTTACAATGAGCAGTTCTTC. Translation gives CASSLLEGAGYNEQFF. Drawing the rest from reference TRBV9 and TRBJ2-1, the complete variable domain is DSGVTQTPKHLITATGQRVTLRCSPRSGDLSVYWYQQSLDQGLQFLIQYYNGEERAKGNILERFSAQQFPDLHSELNLSSLELGDSALYFCASSLLEGAGYNEQFFGPGTRLTVL.

This rearrangement joins TRBV3-1 (or the pseudogene TRBV3-2) to TRBJ2-1, with 11 positions matching TRBD2. This CDR3 region has 16 residues. Germline V CDR1 and CDR2: LGHDT, YNNKEL (reference sequence). Trimming took 0 bases from V and 10 from J; bases not matched to a gene: 8. The CDR3 reads CASSQDRTSGSWEQFF. In DNA, the CDR3 is TGTGCCAGCAGCCAAGATCGAACTAGCGGGAGTTGGGAGCAGTTCTTC.

The chain recombines TRBV25-1 with TRBJ2-6; D possibly corresponds to TRBD1 (6 bases). V lost 3 bases to trimming and J lost 2 bases, with 14 bases between them. The germline CDR1 and CDR2 sequences are MGHDK and SYGVNS. The CDR3 is 17 residues long. The CDR3 spells CASSDPTGRPGANVLTF. The CDR3 DNA is TGTGCCAGCAGTGACCCGACAGGCCGCCCTGGGGCCAACGTCCTGACTTTC.

The chain has TRBV6-5 and TRBJ1-1; 10 bases align to TRBD1. The germline V gene encodes CDR1 MNHEY and CDR2 SVGAGI. The CDR3 length is 15 residues. The J segment lost 3 bases and the V segment lost 6 bases, leaving 7 bases of the junction unmatched. For the CDR3, the DNA is TGTGCCAGCAGGCCGGAGGACAGGGGGTACACTGAAGCTTTCTTT. Its translation is CASRPEDRGYTEAFF.

This sequence joins TRBV7-2 and TRBJ2-7, with a possible D match to TRBD2 (6 bases). CDR1 and CDR2 (germline): SGHTA, FQGNSA. V was trimmed by 4 bases and J by 6 bases, leaving 16 bases between them. The CDR3 covers 14 residues. Here the CDR3 reads CASSWDSLVSEQYF. DNA for the CDR3: TGTGCCAGCAGCTGGGACTCTTTGGTGAGCGAGCAGTACTTC.

The chain couples TRBV5-1 to TRBJ1-2; D unclear. V lost 0 bases to trimming and J lost 4 bases, with 13 bases between them. Germline loops: CDR1 SGHRS, CDR2 YFSETQ. There are 15 residues in the CDR3. The CDR3 coding sequence is TGCGCCAGCAGCTTGGACGTTCTTTACGGCTATGGCTACACCTTC. Its protein is CASSLDVLYGYGYTF.

In DNA form, the CDR3 reads TGTGCCAGCAGTCAAGTCCAGGGGAATGGCTACACCTTC. Translated: CASSQVQGNGYTF. The rearrangement joins TRBV27 to TRBJ1-2, with a tentative D call TRBD1 (6 bases). CDR3 size: 13 residues. V gave up 5 bases and J gave up 6 bases, with 13 bases separating them. CDR1 is MNHEY, CDR2 SMNVEV, per germline (reference sequence).

The genes are TRBV30 and TRBJ1-5; D call uncertain. Trimming stripped 0 bases from V and 7 bases from J, with 10 bases between. Looked up from germline, CDR1 is GTSNPN and CDR2 is SVGIG (reference sequence). This CDR3 has 13 residues. The CDR3 here is CAWSVEPQQPQHF. CDR3 DNA sequence: TGTGCCTGGAGTGTAGAACCACAGCAGCCCCAGCATTTT. Full variable domain (remainder filled in from reference TRBV30 and TRBJ1-5): SQTIHQWPATLVQPVGSPLSLECTVEGTSNPNLYWYRQAAGRGLQLLFYSVGIGQISSEVPQNLSASRPQDRQFILSSKKLLLSDSGFYLCAWSVEPQQPQHFGDGTRLSIL.

This clone was recorded once. This chain connects TRBV4-2 to TRBJ1-1; 10 bases match TRBD1. Germline-derived CDR1 and CDR2 are LGHNA and YNFKEQ. The CDR3 extends over 16 amino acids. With 0 bases clipped from V and 5 bases from J, the junction kept 6 bases outside the gene matches. The CDR3 sequence is CASSQDRDRGGTEAFF. The CDR3 DNA reads TGTGCCAGCAGCCAAGACCGGGACAGGGGTGGAACTGAAGCTTTCTTT.

This chain uses TRBV7-2 with TRBJ2-3, with 11 bases identical to TRBD2. CDR3 length equals 16 residues. Trimming at V came to 5 bases and at J to 3 bases, leaving 7 bases not matched to a gene. Germline CDR1 is SGHTA and CDR2 is FQGNSA. The CDR3 nucleotides read TGTGCCAGCAGCGAACAGACTAGCGGGGTTACAGATACGCAGTATTTT. This translates into CASSEQTSGVTDTQYF.

The chain carries TRBV7-6 and TRBJ2-6, with D possibly matching TRBD1 (5 bases). The V end was cut by 4 bases, the J end by 1 base, with 11 bases between. The CDR3 is 16 residues long. The germline V gene encodes CDR1 SGHVS and CDR2 FNYEAQ. The CDR3 DNA sequence: TGTGCCAGCAGCTATAATGCAGGGTCTGGGGCCAACGTCCTGACTTTC. Amino acids: CASSYNAGSGANVLTF.

This chain joins TRBV19 and TRBJ1-6; unclear D gene. The germline V gene has CDR1 LNHDA and CDR2 SQIVND (reference sequence). With 3 bases removed from V and 9 bases from J, the gap between germline ends came to 15 bases. The CDR3 consists of 15 residues. CDR3 coding DNA: TGTGCCAGTAGTATTTCCGCGGTCGGGAGTTCACCCCTCCACTTT. Encoded protein: CASSISAVGSSPLHF. Full variable domain (rest looked up from reference TRBV19 and TRBJ1-6): DGGITQSPKYLFRKEGQNVTLSCEQNLNHDAMYWYRQDPGQGLRLIYYSQIVNDFQKGDIAEGYSVSREKKESFPLTVTSAQKNPTAFYLCASSISAVGSSPLHFGNGTRLTVT.

This sequence joins TRBV4-1 and TRBJ2-7, with 7 bases lining up with TRBD2. V lost 1 base, J lost 2 bases, and 2 bases stayed unmatched. Germline V CDR1 and CDR2: MGHRA, YSYEKL. The CDR3 extends over 14 amino acids. The chain's CDR3 is CASSQAGGTYEQYF. The CDR3 coding sequence is TGCGCCAGCAGCCAAGCGGGAGGCACCTACGAGCAGTACTTC.

The chain links TRBV7-8 to TRBJ2-5, with 10 bases that match TRBD1. Germline CDR1 and CDR2: SGHVS and FQNEAQ. V lost 5 bases, J lost 5 bases, and 14 bases stayed unmatched. The CDR3 spans 17 residues. In nucleotides, the CDR3 is TGTGCCAGCAGCCCCCAGACAGGGGGCATCCCCGGGGAGACCCAGTACTTC. Its protein is CASSPQTGGIPGETQYF. Using reference TRBV7-8 and TRBJ2-5 for the parts outside the CDR3, the full variable domain is GAGVSQSPRYKVAKRGQDVALRCDPISGHVSLFWYQQALGQGPEFLTYFQNEAQLDKSGLPSDRFFAERPEGSVSTLKIQRTQQEDSAVYLCASSPQTGGIPGETQYFGPGTRLLVL.

This clone was observed a few times. The V gene is TRBV7-3, the J gene TRBJ1-2, with D possibly being TRBD1 (5 bases). This CDR3 spans 16 amino acids. The V end lost 1 base, the J end lost 4 bases, and 16 bases lay between the germline ends. CDR1 and CDR2 from the germline V gene are SGHTA and FQGTGA. The CDR3 coding sequence is TGTGCCAGCAGCTTAAATGCAGGGAGGGACGGCTATGGCTACACCTTC. As protein: CASSLNAGRDGYGYTF.

In its sample, this clone was seen a few times. The genes are TRBV10-2 and TRBJ2-3; D is perhaps TRBD1 (5 bases). In germline, CDR1 is WSHSY, CDR2 SAAADI. Between the trimmed V and J ends, which lost 5 bases and 9 bases, there was a span of 9 bases. The CDR3 is 11 amino acids. In DNA form, the CDR3 reads TGCGCCAGCAGTAAGGGGTTCACGCAGTATTTT. It codes for CASSKGFTQYF.

This chain joins TRBV11-2 and TRBJ2-7, with D maybe TRBD1 (5 bases). Trimming pared 1 base from V and 5 bases from J, leaving 21 bases between. The CDR3 is 17 amino acids. The V gene's germline CDR1 is SGHAT and CDR2 FQNNGV. The CDR3 region is CASSLVGWAGITHEQYF. In nucleotides, the CDR3 is TGTGCCAGCAGCTTAGTTGGTTGGGCAGGGATTACCCACGAGCAGTACTTC.